This T cell receptor beta chain emerged from a study of shared clonotypes between healthy human individuals. In regard to this clone: Its antigen is currently unknown.

Deletions cut 0 bases from V and 4 bases from J, with 11 bases between. This CDR3 is 15 amino acids long. The germline CDR1 and CDR2 sequences are LGHNA and YSLEER. Assay runs were performed at deep level. The method was immunoSEQ multiplex PCR; TCRdb's version includes in-frame clones alone and lacks a portion of them. This table holds roughly 2.6 million clones, roughly nine tenths found once. Donors had no recently reported acute infections or vaccinations and were HIV-negative. Notes on the study in general: Shared clonotypes: 4.5% to 6.5% naive CD4, 3.5% to 4% naive CD8, 2.3% memory CD4, under 0.45% memory CD8.

This TCR was recovered from a man aged 18 to 29 in good health. The chain employs TRBV4-3 and TRBJ2-3; D not resolved. Sequencing was performed on naive CD4+ T cells sorted from blood. Subset given: CD45RA+ positively selected. The CDR3 coding sequence is TGCGCCAGCAGCCAAGACCGTCGGAGCTCAGATACGCAGTATTTT. It codes for CASSQDRRSSDTQYF.